The 17 T cell receptor beta chains given below trace back to one sample, sequenced in a study of cytomegalovirus exposure and HLA in healthy donors (TCRdb year 2017). The library was generated by the immunoSEQ multiplex PCR assay. For the multiplex PCR, a mixture combining 60 forward primers for TCR Vbeta segments and 13 reverse primers for TCR Jbeta segments was used. This is the immuneACCESS table as TCRdb keeps it, with only in-frame sequences that have V and J called. A part of the clones is gone; compared with another copy, unresolved V genes explain less than half, and the rest is unexplained. In all, the sample holds roughly 230,000 clones, and about nine tenths of those were seen once. The ten largest clones take up about 1.7% of the sample. Sequenced sample: PBMCs. The receptors were sampled from a girl aged 2-9 years in good health and CMV-seronegative.

V is TRBV4-1 and J is TRBJ2-5, with TRBD1 identical over 9 bases. The J call may be wrong; the DNA end is better matched by TRBJ2-7. The CDR3 covers 15 residues. The germline V gene encodes CDR1 MGHRA and CDR2 YSYEKL. The CDR3 DNA sequence: TGCGCCAGCAGCCAAGGGGACAGGGACTCCTACGAGCAGTACTTC. Translated: CASSQGDRDSYEQYF.

The chain has TRBV5-1 and TRBJ2-3, with 7 bases aligning to TRBD2. The V and J ends lost 5 bases and 3 bases, in that order; junction bases with no gene match: 9. Germline CDR1 SGHRS, CDR2 YFSETQ. The CDR3 is 15 residues long. The CDR3 DNA is TGCGCCAGCAGGACGGGACTATTGCCAACAGATACGCAGTATTTT. It translates to CASRTGLLPTDTQYF.

This sequence joins TRBV19 and TRBJ2-3; tentatively, D is TRBD2 (6 bases). This CDR3 contains 15 residues. Germline V gene data show CDR1 as LNHDA and CDR2 as SQIVND (reference sequence). Trimming stripped 5 bases from V and 1 base from J, with 13 bases between. CDR3 sequence: CASSALGTGTDTQYF. CDR3 DNA: TGTGCCAGTAGTGCCCTAGGGACTGGCACAGATACGCAGTATTTT.

V is TRBV4-1 and J is TRBJ2-3; TRBD2 matches at 14 bases. The J segment lost 6 bases and the V segment lost 4 bases, leaving 9 bases of the junction unmatched. CDR1 and CDR2 (germline): MGHRA, YSYEKL. The length of the CDR3 is 17 residues. The CDR3 sequence: CASSLWGTSGSSDTQYF. CDR3 bases: TGCGCCAGCAGCCTGTGGGGGACTAGCGGGAGCAGTGATACGCAGTATTTT.

V and J are TRBV4-1 and TRBJ2-1, with 10 bases aligning to TRBD2. The ends lost 5 bases at V and 3 bases at J; junction bases unmatched: 4. Germline-derived CDR1 and CDR2 are MGHRA and YSYEKL. The CDR3 extends over 15 amino acids. CDR3 loop: CASSKLAGDYNEQFF. The CDR3 bases are TGCGCCAGCAGCAAGCTAGCGGGAGACTACAATGAGCAGTTCTTC.

This chain connects TRBV5-1 to TRBJ2-3; D unresolved. With 0 bases removed from V and 5 bases from J, the gap between germline ends came to 4 bases. The CDR3 totals 12 residues. Germline CDR1 reads SGHRS; CDR2 reads YFSETQ. The CDR3 region is CASSLAGDTQYF. In nucleotides, the CDR3 is TGCGCCAGCAGCTTGGCCGGAGATACGCAGTATTTT.

The gene calls are TRBV10-1 and TRBJ2-1, with 7 bases lining up with TRBD1. The ends lost 5 bases at V and 4 bases at J; junction bases unmatched: 2. CDR1 WNHNN and CDR2 SYGVQD come from the germline V gene (reference sequence). The CDR3 spans 13 residues. In nucleotides, the CDR3 is TGCGCCAGCAGTCCGGGACAGTACAATGAGCAGTTCTTC. This encodes CASSPGQYNEQFF.

This chain links TRBV2 with TRBJ2-7; TRBD2 might be the D (5 bases). The ends were cut back, 3 bases at V and 3 bases at J, with 12 bases in the middle. CDR3 length equals 14 residues. The germline V gene has CDR1 SNHLY and CDR2 FYNNEI. This chain's CDR3 is CASSDGVSLYEQYF. CDR3 nucleotides: TGTGCCAGCAGTGACGGGGTATCCCTCTACGAGCAGTACTTC. The whole variable domain, remainder taken from reference TRBV2 and TRBJ2-7, is EPEVTQTPSHQVTQMGQEVILRCVPISNHLYFYWYRQILGQKVEFLVSFYNNEISEKSEIFDDQFSVERPDGSNFTLKIRSTKLEDSAMYFCASSDGVSLYEQYFGPGTRLTVT.

The rearrangement joins TRBV25-1 to TRBJ2-3; tentative D call: TRBD1 (6 bases). Germline V gene sequence: CDR1 MGHDK, CDR2 SYGVNS. The length of the CDR3 is 13 residues. Trimming pared 10 bases from V and 10 bases from J, leaving 21 bases between. CDR3 region: CATTGFPRLAQYF. The DNA for the CDR3 is TGTGCCACAACAGGGTTCCCTCGGCTTGCGCAGTATTTT.

This CDR3 reads CASTGGNQPQHF. The CDR3 DNA sequence: TGTGCCAGCACCGGGGGGAATCAGCCCCAGCATTTT. The rearrangement links TRBV5-8 to TRBJ1-5; the D gene is possibly TRBD1 (5 bases). This CDR3 spans 12 amino acids. V gave up 6 bases and J gave up 4 bases, with 8 bases separating them. Germline-derived CDR1 and CDR2 are SGHTS and YDEGEE.

The rearrangement joins TRBV19 to TRBJ1-4; 7 bases are a match to TRBD1. V lost 10 bases to trimming and J lost 9 bases; unmatched junction nucleotides: 14. In germline, CDR1 is LNHDA, CDR2 SQIVND (reference sequence). The CDR3 loop spans 14 amino acids. The CDR3 region has the DNA TGTGCCACCAGCACCGGGACAGAGGGCCAAAAACTGTTTTTT. This translates into CATSTGTEGQKLFF.

The chain combines TRBV20-1 with TRBJ1-2, with TRBD1 identical over 7 bases. The CDR3 is 11 amino acids. Germline assignment: CDR1 DFQATT and CDR2 SNEGSKA (reference sequence). CDR3: CSPGGSYGYTF. The CDR3 bases are TGCAGCCCAGGGGGAAGCTATGGCTACACCTTC.

The gene calls are TRBV27 and TRBJ2-3; D gene unclear. The V gene lost 5 bases and the J gene lost 2 bases, with 8 bases spanning the gap. The CDR3 runs 13 residues. CDR1 is MNHEY and CDR2 is SMNVEV in the germline V gene (reference sequence). The CDR3 sequence is CASSPDNTDTQYF. The CDR3 nucleotides read TGTGCCAGCAGTCCCGACAACACAGATACGCAGTATTTT.

The chain carries TRBV6-5 and TRBJ2-3; weak D call: TRBD2 (5 bases). Trimming left V 2 bases short and J 4 bases short, with 13 bases between. The CDR3 extends over 15 amino acids. CDR1 is MNHEY, CDR2 SVGAGI, per germline. CDR3 coding DNA: TGTGCCAGCAGTTACGTATCGGGGAGCGCAGATACGCAGTATTTT. It encodes CASSYVSGSADTQYF.

The V gene is TRBV19, the J gene TRBJ1-1; a possible D gene is TRBD1 (6 bases). Per the germline V gene, CDR1 is LNHDA and CDR2 is SQIVND (reference sequence). This CDR3 has 12 amino acids. Trimming removed 8 bases at V and 4 bases at J, with 11 bases between. The CDR3 is CASFRGATEAFF. Written as DNA, the CDR3 is TGTGCCAGTTTCAGGGGAGCCACTGAAGCTTTCTTT.

The rearrangement joins TRBV10-2 to TRBJ2-7; TRBD2 matches at 11 bases. The CDR3 is 15 residues long. J was trimmed by 2 bases and V by 7 bases; bases with no gene match: 7. Germline CDR1 is WSHSY and CDR2 is SAAADI. As DNA, the CDR3 is TGCGCCAGCACCCCGGGACTAGCGGAGGCCTACGAGCAGTACTTC. It is translated as CASTPGLAEAYEQYF.

The chain carries TRBV2 and TRBJ2-1; 7 bases are a match to TRBD1. The CDR3 extends over 15 amino acids. Per the germline V gene, CDR1 is SNHLY and CDR2 is FYNNEI. V lost 5 bases and J lost 2; bases outside the gene matches: 6. This CDR3 reads CASSSSGGPYNEQFF. For the CDR3, the DNA is TGTGCCAGCAGTAGTTCAGGGGGTCCCTACAATGAGCAGTTCTTC. Filled out from reference TRBV2 and TRBJ2-1, the complete variable domain reads EPEVTQTPSHQVTQMGQEVILRCVPISNHLYFYWYRQILGQKVEFLVSFYNNEISEKSEIFDDQFSVERPDGSNFTLKIRSTKLEDSAMYFCASSSSGGPYNEQFFGPGTRLTVL.